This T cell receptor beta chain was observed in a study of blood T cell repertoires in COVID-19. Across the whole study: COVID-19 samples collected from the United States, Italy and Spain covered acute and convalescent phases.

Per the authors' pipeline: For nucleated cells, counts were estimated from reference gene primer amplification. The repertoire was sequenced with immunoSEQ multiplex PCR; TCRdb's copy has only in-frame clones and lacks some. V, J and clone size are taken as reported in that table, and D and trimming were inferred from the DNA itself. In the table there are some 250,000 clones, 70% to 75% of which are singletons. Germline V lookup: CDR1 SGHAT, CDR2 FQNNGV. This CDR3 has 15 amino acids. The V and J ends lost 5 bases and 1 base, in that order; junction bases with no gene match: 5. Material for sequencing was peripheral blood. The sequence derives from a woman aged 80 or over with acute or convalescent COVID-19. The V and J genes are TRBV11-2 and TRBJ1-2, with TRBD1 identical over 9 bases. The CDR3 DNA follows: TGTGCCAGCAGCCCTCGGGACAGGGTTAACTATGGCTACACCTTC. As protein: CASSPRDRVNYGYTF.